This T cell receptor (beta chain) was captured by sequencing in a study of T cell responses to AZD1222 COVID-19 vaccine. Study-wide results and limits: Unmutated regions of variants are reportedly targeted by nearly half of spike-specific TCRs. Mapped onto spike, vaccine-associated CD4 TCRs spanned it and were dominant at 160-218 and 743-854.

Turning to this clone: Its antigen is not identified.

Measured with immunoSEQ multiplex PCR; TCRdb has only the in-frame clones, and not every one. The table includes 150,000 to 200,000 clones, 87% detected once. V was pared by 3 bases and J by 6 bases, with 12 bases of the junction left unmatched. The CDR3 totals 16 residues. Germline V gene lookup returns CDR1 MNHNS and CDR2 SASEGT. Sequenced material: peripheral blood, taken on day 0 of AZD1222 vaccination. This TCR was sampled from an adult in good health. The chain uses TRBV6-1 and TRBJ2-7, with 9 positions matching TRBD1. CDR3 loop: CASSDPRGQGSVEQYF. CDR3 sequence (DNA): TGTGCCAGCAGTGACCCCAGGGGACAGGGATCGGTCGAGCAGTACTTC.